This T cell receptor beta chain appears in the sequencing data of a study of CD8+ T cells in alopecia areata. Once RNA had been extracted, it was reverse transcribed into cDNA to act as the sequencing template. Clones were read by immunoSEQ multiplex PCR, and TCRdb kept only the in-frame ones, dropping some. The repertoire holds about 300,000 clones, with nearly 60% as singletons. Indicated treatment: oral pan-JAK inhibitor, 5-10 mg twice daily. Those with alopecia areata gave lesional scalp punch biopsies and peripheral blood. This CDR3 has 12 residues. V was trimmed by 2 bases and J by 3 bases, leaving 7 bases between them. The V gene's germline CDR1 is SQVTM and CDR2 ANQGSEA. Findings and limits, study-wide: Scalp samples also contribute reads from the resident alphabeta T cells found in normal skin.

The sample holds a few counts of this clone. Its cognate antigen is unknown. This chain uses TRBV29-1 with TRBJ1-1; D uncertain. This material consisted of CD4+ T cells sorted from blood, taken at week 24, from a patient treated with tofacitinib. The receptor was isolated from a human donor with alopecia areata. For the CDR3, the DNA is TGCAGCGTTGAAAGTGGGGACACTGAAGCTTTCTTT. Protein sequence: CSVESGDTEAFF.